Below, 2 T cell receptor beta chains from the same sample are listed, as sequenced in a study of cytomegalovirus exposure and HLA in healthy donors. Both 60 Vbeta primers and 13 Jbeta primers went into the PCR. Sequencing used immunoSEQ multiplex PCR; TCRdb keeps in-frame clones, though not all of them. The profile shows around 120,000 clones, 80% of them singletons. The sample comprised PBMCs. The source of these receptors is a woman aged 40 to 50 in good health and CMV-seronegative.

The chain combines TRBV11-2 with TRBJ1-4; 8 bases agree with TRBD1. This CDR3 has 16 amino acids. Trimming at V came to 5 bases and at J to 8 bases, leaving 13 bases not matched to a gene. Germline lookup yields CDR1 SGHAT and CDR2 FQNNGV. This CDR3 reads CASSRGTGRVGEKLFF. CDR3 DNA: TGTGCCAGCAGCAGAGGGACAGGCAGGGTAGGAGAAAAACTGTTTTTT.

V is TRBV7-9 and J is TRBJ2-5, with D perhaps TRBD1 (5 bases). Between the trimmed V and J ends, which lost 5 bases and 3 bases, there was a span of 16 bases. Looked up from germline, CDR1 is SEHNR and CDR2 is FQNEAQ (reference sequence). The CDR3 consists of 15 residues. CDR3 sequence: CASSPDSGREETQYF. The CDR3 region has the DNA TGTGCCAGCAGCCCCGATTCGGGCAGGGAAGAGACCCAGTACTTC. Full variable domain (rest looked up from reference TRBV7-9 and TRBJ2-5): DTGVSQNPRHKITKRGQNVTFRCDPISEHNRLYWYRQTLGQGPEFLTYFQNEAQLEKSRLLSDRFSAERPKGSFSTLEIQRTEQGDSAMYLCASSPDSGREETQYFGPGTRLLVL.